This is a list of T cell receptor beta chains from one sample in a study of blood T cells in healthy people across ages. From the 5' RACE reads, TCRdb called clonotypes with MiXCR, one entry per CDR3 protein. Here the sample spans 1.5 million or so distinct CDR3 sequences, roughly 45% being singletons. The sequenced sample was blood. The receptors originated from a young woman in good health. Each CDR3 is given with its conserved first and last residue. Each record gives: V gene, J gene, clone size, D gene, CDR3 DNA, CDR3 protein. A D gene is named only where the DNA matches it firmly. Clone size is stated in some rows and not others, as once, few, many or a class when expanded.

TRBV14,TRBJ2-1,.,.,TGTGCCAGCAGCCAAGGCCGACAGTCGTACAATGAGCAGTTCTTC,CASSQGRQSYNEQFF
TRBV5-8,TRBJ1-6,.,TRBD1,TGTGCTAGCAGCAACGACAGGGGAGTCTCCTATAATTCACCCCTCCACTTT,CASSNDRGVSYNSPLHF
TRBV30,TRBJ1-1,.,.,TGTGCCTGGAGGACCCCAGGGGAGAAGACTGAAGCTTTCTTT,CAWRTPGEKTEAFF
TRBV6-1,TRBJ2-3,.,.,TGTGCCAGTCTTGACAGAAACCCCACAGATACGCAGTATTTT,CASLDRNPTDTQYF
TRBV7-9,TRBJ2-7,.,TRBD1,TGTGCCAGCAGCCTCGGACAGGGGGACAACCAGTACTTC,CASSLGQGDNQYF
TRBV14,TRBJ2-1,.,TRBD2,TGTGCCAGCAGCCAGGACTTAGCGGGAGAAGAGACCCAGTTCTTC,CASSQDLAGEETQFF
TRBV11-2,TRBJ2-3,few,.,TGTGCCAGCAGCTTAGTTGGGACCGCGGGTTTAAATACGCAGTATTTT,CASSLVGTAGLNTQYF
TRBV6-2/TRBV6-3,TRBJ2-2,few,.,TGTGCCAGCAGTGACTGGCGCGAAGGGGAGCTGTTTTTT,CASSDWREGELFF
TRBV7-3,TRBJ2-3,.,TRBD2,TGTGCCAGCAGCTTAACCCCCCTAGCGGGGGGCATTGTTTTT,CASSLTPLAGGIVF
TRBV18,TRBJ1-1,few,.,TGTGCCAGCTCAAAGTCATCGGAGACTGAAGCTTTCTTT,CASSKSSETEAFF
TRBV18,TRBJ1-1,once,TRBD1,TGTGCCAGCTCACCAACGCAGGGGGCTAGCACTGAAGCTTTCTTT,CASSPTQGASTEAFF
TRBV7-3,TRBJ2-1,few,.,TGTGCCAGCGGGTTGGGCGGGGATGAGCAGTTCTTC,CASGLGGDEQFF
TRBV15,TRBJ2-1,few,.,TGTGCCACCAGCAGACCTGATGGGCCGTGGGAGCAGTTCTTC,CATSRPDGPWEQFF
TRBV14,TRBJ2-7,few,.,TGTGCCAGCAGCCAAGGGGGTCCGTGGGAGCAGTACTTC,CASSQGGPWEQYF
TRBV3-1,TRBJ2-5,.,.,TGTGCCAGCAGCCCTTGGATTCAAGAGACCCAGTACTTC,CASSPWIQETQYF
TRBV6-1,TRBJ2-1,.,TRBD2,TGTGCCAGCAGTGACCTTAGCGGGGGGGCCTACAATGAGCAGTTCTTC,CASSDLSGGAYNEQFF
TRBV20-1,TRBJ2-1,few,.,TGCAGTATGCGGGTCTACAATGAGCAGTTCTTC,CSMRVYNEQFF
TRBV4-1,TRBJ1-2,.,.,TGCGCCAGCAGCCACTTTGACAGTAACTATGGCTACACCTTC,CASSHFDSNYGYTF
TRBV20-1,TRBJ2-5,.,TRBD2,TGCAGTGCTAGAGATTATAGCGGGAGAAAAGGGACCCAGTACTTC,CSARDYSGRKGTQYF
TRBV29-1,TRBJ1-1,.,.,TGCAGCGTTCTGACTTATATTGGAGCTTTCTTT,CSVLTYIGAFF
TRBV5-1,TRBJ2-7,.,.,TGCGCCAGCAGCTTGGTTCCAGGGGGGATATACGAGCAGTACTTC,CASSLVPGGIYEQYF
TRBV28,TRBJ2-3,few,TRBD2,TGTGCCAGCAGTTTGAACGGACGGGGGGGCGCAGATACGCAGTATTTT,CASSLNGRGGADTQYF
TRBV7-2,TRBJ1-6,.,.,TGTGCCAGCAGCCCCACAGGGAATCTATATAATTCACCCCTCCACTTT,CASSPTGNLYNSPLHF
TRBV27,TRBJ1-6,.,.,TGTGCCAGCAGTTCCGGGACGGGGAACTCCTATAATTCACCCCTCCACTTT,CASSSGTGNSYNSPLHF
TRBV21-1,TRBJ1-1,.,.,TGTGCCAGCAGCAATTGGGCACGGATGGGCCATGAAGCTTTCTTT,CASSNWARMGHEAFF
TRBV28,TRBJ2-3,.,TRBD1,TGTGCCAGCAGTTTCCGGGACAGGGGGGCAGATACGCAGTATTTT,CASSFRDRGADTQYF
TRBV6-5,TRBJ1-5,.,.,TGTGCCAGCAGCCTGGGCGGGACCGGGGGTCCCCAGCATTTT,CASSLGGTGGPQHF
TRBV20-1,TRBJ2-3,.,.,TGCAGTGCGGGGTTCGGGACAGATACGCAGTATTTT,CSAGFGTDTQYF
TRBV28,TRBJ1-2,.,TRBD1,TGTGCCAGCAGCGCAGGGGGCGACTATGGCTACACCTTC,CASSAGGDYGYTF
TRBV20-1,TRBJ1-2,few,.,TGCAGTGCTCGATCCACCCAAACGGGGGGCTACACCTTC,CSARSTQTGGYTF
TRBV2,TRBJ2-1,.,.,TGTGCCAGCAGTGGTAGGAATGAGCAGTTCTTC,CASSGRNEQFF
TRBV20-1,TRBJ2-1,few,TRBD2,TGCAGTGCTCCGCCCAAGCGGGGGGGTTCCTACAATGAGCAGTTCTTC,CSAPPKRGGSYNEQFF